This T cell receptor (beta chain) emerged from a study of graft-versus-host responses after intestinal transplantation. This clone was found a few times. Sequencing used immunoSEQ multiplex PCR; TCRdb keeps in-frame clones, though not all of them. There are over 75,000 clones in the sample; roughly 82% occur only once, and 1.4% to 1.5% lies in the top ten. The V and J ends lost 6 bases and 0 bases, in that order; junction bases with no gene match: 4. There are 16 residues in the CDR3. Per germline, CDR1 ENHRY and CDR2 SYGVKD. The sample in question was PBMCs, obtained 255 days after intestinal transplant. The rearrangement links TRBV10-3 to TRBJ2-2, with 10 bases lining up with TRBD1. The sequence was obtained from a human patient who received an intestinal transplant, so some T cells may come from the graft donor. The chain's CDR3 is CAISSTGGPNTGELFF. The DNA for the CDR3 is TGTGCCATCAGCTCGACAGGGGGCCCGAACACCGGGGAGCTGTTTTTT.